The 12 T cell receptor beta chains reported below all come from one sample, sequenced in a study of tumor-infiltrating lymphocytes in localized non-small cell lung cancer. Data came from immunoSEQ multiplex PCR; TCRdb stores just in-frame clones and leaves some out. The sample consists of more than 10,000 clones, 80% to 90% of them appearing once. Sample: uninvolved lung tissue not adjacent to the tumor. The receptors here all came from a human donor with non-small cell lung cancer.

The rearrangement uses TRBV5-8 and TRBJ2-1; 10 bases fit TRBD2. Germline V gives CDR1 SGHTS, CDR2 YDEGEE. The CDR3 runs to 14 residues. V was pared by 0 bases and J by 14 bases, with 8 bases of the junction left unmatched. This CDR3 is CASSLDFSGRLEFF. CDR3 nucleotides: TGTGCCAGCAGCTTGGATTTTAGCGGGAGGCTGGAGTTCTTC.

The chain couples TRBV10-3 to TRBJ1-3, with unresolved D. Trimming cost V 2 bases and J 9 bases, with 17 bases left between them. Germline-derived CDR1 and CDR2 are ENHRY and SYGVKD. The CDR3 totals 15 residues. CDR3 loop: CAISESRNLMSTIYF. In nucleotides, the CDR3 is TGTGCCATCAGTGAGAGTAGGAACCTGATGAGCACCATATATTTT.

The sample holds a few counts of this clone. The rearrangement links TRBV19 to TRBJ1-2; D is unresolved. Trimming cost V 5 bases and J 1 base, with 11 bases left between them. This CDR3 contains 14 residues. Germline values: CDR1 LNHDA, CDR2 SQIVND (reference sequence). The CDR3 is CASSVEAFNYGYTF. For the CDR3, the DNA is TGTGCCAGTAGTGTGGAGGCCTTTAACTATGGCTACACCTTC.

This chain joins TRBV5-1 and TRBJ1-1; 12 bases are a match to TRBD1. V lost 4 bases, J lost 11 bases, and 6 bases stayed unmatched. Germline V gene lookup returns CDR1 SGHRS and CDR2 YFSETQ. The CDR3 is 13 residues long. CDR3 amino acids: CASSPGTGGAAFF. CDR3 DNA sequence: TGCGCCAGCAGCCCCGGGACAGGGGGCGCGGCTTTCTTT.

The chain combines TRBV7-9 with TRBJ1-2; D is undetermined. The V and J ends lost 6 bases and 8 bases respectively, with 13 bases between them. Germline values: CDR1 SEHNR, CDR2 FQNEAQ (reference sequence). The CDR3 consists of 12 residues. The chain's CDR3 is CASSHATGGYTF. In DNA, the CDR3 is TGTGCCAGCAGTCACGCGACCGGAGGCTACACCTTC.

The V and J genes are TRBV5-1 and TRBJ1-1, with 8 positions matching TRBD1. The germline gives CDR1 SGHRS, CDR2 YFSETQ. CDR3 size: 14 residues. The V gene end was trimmed by 0 bases and the J gene end by 8 bases; junction bases not matched to a gene: 6. CDR3 region: CASSLGTGREEAFF. For the CDR3, the DNA is TGCGCCAGCAGCTTGGGGACAGGGCGCGAAGAAGCTTTCTTT.

This clone has only a few counts. The CDR3 loop is CASSLWQGDGYTF. In nucleotides, the CDR3 is TGTGCCAGCAGCTTGTGGCAGGGCGATGGCTACACCTTC. V is TRBV5-4 and J is TRBJ1-2; a weak D match, TRBD1 (5 bases). The CDR3 has 13 residues. CDR1 is SGHNT, CDR2 YYREEE, per germline (reference sequence). Trimming took 1 base from V and 6 from J, leaving 10 bases between them.

V gene TRBV5-1 combines with J gene TRBJ1-1; D remains ambiguous. Germline V gene data show CDR1 as SGHRS and CDR2 as YFSETQ. V gave up 1 base and J gave up 1 base, with 8 bases separating them. CDR3 length: 14 residues. CDR3 sequence (DNA): TGCGCCAGCAGCTTGTGGGGTTCGAACACTGAAGCTTTCTTT. This codes for CASSLWGSNTEAFF.

The genes are TRBV7-9 and TRBJ2-5, with 7 positions matching TRBD1. This CDR3 region has 16 residues. The V gene end was trimmed by 5 bases and the J gene end by 3 bases; junction bases not matched to a gene: 12. Germline CDR1 SEHNR, CDR2 FQNEAQ (reference sequence). The CDR3: CASSTQWLRGKETQYF. CDR3 DNA: TGTGCCAGCAGCACCCAGTGGCTCAGGGGGAAAGAGACCCAGTACTTC. Full variable domain (missing parts from reference TRBV7-9 and TRBJ2-5): DTGVSQNPRHKITKRGQNVTFRCDPISEHNRLYWYRQTLGQGPEFLTYFQNEAQLEKSRLLSDRFSAERPKGSFSTLEIQRTEQGDSAMYLCASSTQWLRGKETQYFGPGTRLLVL.

The chain couples TRBV6-5 to TRBJ1-5; D uncertain. The V gene's germline CDR1 is MNHEY and CDR2 SVGAGI. Trimming took 0 bases from V and 3 from J, leaving 3 bases between them. The length of the CDR3 is 13 residues. Here the CDR3 reads CASSYSYNQPQHF. The CDR3 DNA reads as TGTGCCAGCAGTTACTCCTACAATCAGCCCCAGCATTTT.

The chain couples TRBV7-8 to TRBJ2-5, with D perhaps matching TRBD2 (6 bases). The CDR3 has 14 amino acids. CDR1 and CDR2 (germline): SGHVS, FQNEAQ. Trimming left V 1 base short and J 4 bases short, with 10 bases between. The DNA for the CDR3 is TGTGCCAGCAGCTTAGAATGGGGAGGAGAGACCCAGTACTTC. This encodes CASSLEWGGETQYF.

This chain links TRBV7-9 with TRBJ2-3; maybe TRBD2 (5 bases). The CDR3 sequence is 16 residues long. The V gene's germline CDR1 is SEHNR and CDR2 FQNEAQ (reference sequence). V lost 5 bases, J lost 1 base, and 16 bases lay in between. The CDR3 spells CASSPRRRMGTDTQYF. DNA of the CDR3: TGTGCCAGCAGCCCACGGCGGAGGATGGGCACAGATACGCAGTATTTT.